A selection of T cell receptor beta chains follows, all from one sample in a study of blood T cell repertoires in COVID-19. Generated by immunoSEQ multiplex PCR, the TCRdb table keeps only in-frame clones and is missing some. The table has roughly 250,000 clones, about 85% seen once. The specimen was peripheral blood. These receptors were collected from a human donor with COVID-19, enrolled during active disease. The donor label of this sample is uncertain. Each CDR3 is given with its conserved first and last residue. A D gene is named only where the DNA matches it firmly. For some rows the clone size is stated as once, few or many, or as a class when expanded; others skip it.

J: TRBJ1-5; V: TRBV3-1/TRBV3-2; size: few; D: .; CDR3: CASSQGPGQPQHF; DNA: TGTGCCAGCAGCCAAGGCCCGGGTCAGCCCCAGCATTTT
J: TRBJ1-2; V: TRBV9; size: .; D: TRBD1; CDR3: CASSATGENYGYTF; DNA: TGTGCCAGCAGCGCAACAGGGGAGAACTATGGCTACACCTTC
J: TRBJ2-1; V: TRBV9; size: .; D: TRBD1; CDR3: CASSVAPVETGGHEQFF; DNA: TGTGCCAGCAGCGTAGCTCCGGTAGAGACAGGGGGTCATGAGCAGTTCTTC
J: TRBJ2-1; V: TRBV30; size: .; D: .; CDR3: CAWRHGGDEQFF; DNA: TGTGCCTGGAGGCACGGGGGTGATGAGCAGTTCTTC
J: TRBJ2-1; V: TRBV27; size: .; D: .; CDR3: CASSLLPSSYNEQFF; DNA: TGTGCCAGCAGTTTATTGCCTAGCTCCTACAATGAGCAGTTCTTC
J: TRBJ1-2; V: TRBV6-1; size: .; D: .; CDR3: CASSETDGDYGYTF; DNA: TGTGCCAGCAGTGAGACAGATGGGGACTATGGCTACACCTTC
J: TRBJ1-2; V: TRBV5-5; size: few; D: TRBD1; CDR3: CASSFTVDRDYGYTF; DNA: TGTGCCAGCAGCTTCACTGTGGACAGGGACTATGGCTACACCTTC
J: TRBJ2-3; V: TRBV6-5; size: .; D: TRBD2; CDR3: CASSSGGRDTQYF; DNA: TGTGCCAGCAGTTCCGGGGGGAGGGATACGCAGTATTTT
J: TRBJ2-2; V: TRBV5-1; size: .; D: TRBD2; CDR3: CASSHPLAGGIYTGELFF; DNA: TGCGCCAGCAGCCATCCACTAGCGGGAGGGATATACACCGGGGAGCTGTTTTTT
J: TRBJ1-4; V: TRBV29-1; size: .; D: TRBD1; CDR3: CSVTGQTNEKLFF; DNA: TGCAGCGTGACAGGGCAAACTAATGAAAAACTGTTTTTT
J: TRBJ1-6; V: TRBV6-5; size: .; D: .; CDR3: CASSERYNSPLHF; DNA: TGTGCCAGCAGCGAGAGGTATAATTCACCCCTCCACTTT
J: TRBJ2-7; V: TRBV18; size: .; D: .; CDR3: CASSPPSSYEQYF; DNA: TGTGCCAGCTCCCCGCCGAGCTCCTACGAGCAGTACTTC
J: TRBJ1-1; V: TRBV7-2; size: few; D: .; CDR3: CASSTDTNTEAFF; DNA: TGTGCCAGCAGCACCGACACGAACACTGAAGCTTTCTTT
J: TRBJ2-6; V: TRBV7-6; size: .; D: .; CDR3: CASSLGARASGANVLTF; DNA: TGTGCCAGCAGCTTAGGAGCCAGGGCATCTGGGGCCAACGTCCTGACTTTC
J: TRBJ2-3; V: TRBV3-1/TRBV3-2; size: .; D: TRBD2; CDR3: CASSRVAGGLSDTQYF; DNA: TGTGCCAGCAGCCGAGTAGCGGGAGGGCTTTCAGATACGCAGTATTTT
J: TRBJ2-5; V: TRBV2; size: .; D: TRBD2; CDR3: CASKLAGGGETQYF; DNA: TGTGCCAGCAAATTAGCGGGAGGGGGAGAGACCCAGTACTTC
J: TRBJ1-3; V: TRBV2; size: .; D: .; CDR3: CASSEGVSGNTIYF; DNA: TGTGCCAGCAGTGAGGGCGTCTCTGGAAACACCATATATTTT
J: TRBJ2-1; V: TRBV19; size: .; D: TRBD2; CDR3: CASSKSPGLVYVDEQFF; DNA: TGTGCCAGTAGTAAGTCTCCGGGACTAGTATACGTCGATGAGCAGTTCTTC
J: TRBJ2-1; V: TRBV24-1; size: .; D: .; CDR3: CATSFRADTQKFF; DNA: TGTGCCACCAGTTTCAGGGCGGACACACAGAAGTTCTTC
J: TRBJ1-1; V: TRBV18; size: .; D: .; CDR3: CASSGTDRSTEAFF; DNA: TGTGCCAGCTCGGGCACCGACAGGAGCACTGAAGCTTTCTTT
J: TRBJ1-4; V: TRBV28; size: .; D: TRBD1; CDR3: CASSSGQVDEKLFF; DNA: TGTGCCAGCAGCTCAGGACAGGTCGATGAAAAACTGTTTTTT
J: TRBJ2-7; V: TRBV19; size: .; D: TRBD1; CDR3: CASSIDGTGVGEQYF; DNA: TGTGCCAGTAGTATAGATGGGACAGGGGTCGGCGAGCAGTACTTC
J: TRBJ2-3; V: TRBV2; size: .; D: TRBD2; CDR3: CASTPGLAGGTDTQYF; DNA: TGTGCCAGCACCCCCGGACTAGCGGGCGGCACAGATACGCAGTATTTT
J: TRBJ1-1; V: TRBV12-3/TRBV12-4; size: .; D: .; CDR3: CASSFGQYTEAFF; DNA: TGTGCCAGCAGTTTTGGACAGTACACTGAAGCTTTCTTT
J: TRBJ2-3; V: TRBV7-7; size: .; D: .; CDR3: CASSLASITDTQYF; DNA: TGTGCTAGCAGCTTAGCTAGCATCACAGATACGCAGTATTTT
J: TRBJ2-3; V: TRBV5-6; size: .; D: TRBD2; CDR3: CASSPGLAGNPSTDTQYF; DNA: TGTGCCAGCAGCCCCGGACTAGCGGGGAACCCTAGCACAGATACGCAGTATTTT
J: TRBJ1-1; V: TRBV5-6; size: .; D: TRBD1; CDR3: CASSPGTGMNTEAFF; DNA: TGTGCCAGCAGTCCCGGGACAGGGATGAACACTGAAGCTTTCTTT
J: TRBJ1-4; V: TRBV14; size: .; D: .; CDR3: CASSQGQNNEKLFF; DNA: TGTGCCAGCAGCCAAGGACAGAATAATGAAAAACTGTTTTTT
J: TRBJ1-6; V: TRBV5-4; size: .; D: TRBD1; CDR3: CASSGGQGSDNSPLHF; DNA: TGTGCCAGCAGCGGAGGACAGGGGTCGGATAATTCACCCCTCCACTTT
J: TRBJ1-5; V: TRBV5-1; size: .; D: TRBD1; CDR3: CASSFTGGNQPQHF; DNA: TGCGCCAGCAGCTTTACAGGGGGCAATCAGCCCCAGCATTTT
J: TRBJ1-2; V: TRBV18; size: .; D: .; CDR3: CASSPNRDTRNGYTF; DNA: TGTGCCAGCTCACCGAACCGGGACACAAGAAATGGCTACACCTTC
J: TRBJ2-1; V: TRBV9; size: .; D: TRBD2; CDR3: CASSVAWEGGEQFF; DNA: TGTGCCAGCAGCGTAGCTTGGGAGGGAGGTGAGCAGTTCTTC
J: TRBJ2-7; V: TRBV30; size: .; D: TRBD2; CDR3: CAWSGTSGLKEQYF; DNA: TGTGCCTGGAGCGGGACTAGCGGGTTGAAAGAGCAGTACTTC
J: TRBJ1-5; V: TRBV27; size: few; D: .; CDR3: CASRRQGNQPQHF; DNA: TGTGCCAGCCGAAGACAGGGCAATCAGCCCCAGCATTTT
J: TRBJ2-3; V: TRBV7-3; size: few; D: TRBD2; CDR3: CASSSGLAGLDTQYF; DNA: TGTGCCAGCAGCTCGGGACTAGCGGGTCTCGATACGCAGTATTTT
J: TRBJ2-1; V: TRBV9; size: .; D: TRBD1; CDR3: CASSVGLVGQGYNEQFF; DNA: TGTGCCAGCAGCGTAGGTTTGGTAGGACAGGGCTACAATGAGCAGTTCTTC
J: TRBJ1-1; V: TRBV19; size: .; D: .; CDR3: CASSPQVNTEAFF; DNA: TGTGCCAGTAGTCCTCAGGTAAACACTGAAGCTTTCTTT
J: TRBJ1-1; V: TRBV3-1/TRBV3-2; size: .; D: TRBD1; CDR3: CASSQLDRDTEAFF; DNA: TGTGCCAGCAGCCAGCTGGACAGGGACACTGAAGCTTTCTTT
J: TRBJ2-7; V: TRBV11-2; size: few; D: TRBD2; CDR3: CASSLDQLAGADEQYF; DNA: TGTGCCAGCAGCTTAGATCAACTAGCGGGAGCAGACGAGCAGTACTTC
J: TRBJ2-2; V: TRBV3-1/TRBV3-2; size: .; D: TRBD1; CDR3: CASSPTDRDGELFF; DNA: TGTGCCAGCAGCCCAACGGACAGGGACGGGGAGCTGTTTTTT
J: TRBJ1-6; V: TRBV6-5; size: .; D: TRBD1; CDR3: CASRPTGGSPLHF; DNA: TGTGCCAGCAGACCGACAGGGGGTTCACCCCTCCACTTT
J: TRBJ2-1; V: TRBV12-3/TRBV12-4; size: once; D: .; CDR3: CASGGAYNEQFF; DNA: TGTGCCAGCGGCGGCGCCTACAATGAGCAGTTCTTC
J: TRBJ1-5; V: TRBV7-9; size: .; D: .; CDR3: CASSLGGGNQPQHF; DNA: TGTGCCAGCAGCTTAGGGGGGGGCAATCAGCCCCAGCATTTT
J: TRBJ2-7; V: TRBV7-9; size: .; D: TRBD1; CDR3: CASSLDRGFYEQYF; DNA: TGTGCCAGCAGCTTAGACAGGGGATTCTACGAGCAGTACTTC
J: TRBJ2-1; V: TRBV7-7; size: .; D: .; CDR3: CASSTGFASYNEQFF; DNA: TGTGCTAGCAGCACAGGGTTTGCCTCCTACAATGAGCAGTTCTTC
J: TRBJ2-7; V: TRBV3-1/TRBV3-2; size: .; D: TRBD2; CDR3: CASSQVGGRIDEQYF; DNA: TGTGCCAGCAGCCAAGTTGGCGGGAGGATCGACGAGCAGTACTTC
J: TRBJ1-1; V: TRBV2; size: few; D: .; CDR3: CASSENRHGVGAEAFF; DNA: TGTGCCAGCAGTGAAAATCGTCACGGGGTCGGGGCTGAAGCTTTCTTT
J: TRBJ1-5; V: TRBV19; size: .; D: .; CDR3: CASSIGEGQPQHF; DNA: TGTGCCAGTAGTATAGGGGAGGGCCAGCCCCAGCATTTT
J: TRBJ1-3; V: TRBV5-1; size: .; D: .; CDR3: CASSYGQSGNTIYF; DNA: TGCGCCAGCAGCTATGGACAGTCTGGAAACACCATATATTTT
J: TRBJ2-5; V: TRBV30; size: .; D: TRBD2; CDR3: CAWRLAGMEDETQYF; DNA: TGTGCCTGGAGACTAGCGGGTATGGAGGATGAGACCCAGTACTTC
J: TRBJ1-5; V: TRBV28; size: .; D: .; CDR3: CASSQTGIFNQPQHF; DNA: TGTGCCAGCAGTCAGACAGGAATTTTCAATCAGCCCCAGCATTTT
J: TRBJ1-1; V: TRBV28; size: .; D: .; CDR3: CASTPGRTTEAFF; DNA: TGTGCCAGCACTCCAGGGAGGACCACTGAAGCTTTCTTT
J: TRBJ1-2; V: TRBV28; size: .; D: .; CDR3: CASSLGWEANYGYTF; DNA: TGTGCCAGCAGTTTAGGGTGGGAGGCGAACTATGGCTACACCTTC
J: TRBJ2-2; V: TRBV18; size: .; D: .; CDR3: CASSPNRPGAGELFF; DNA: TGTGCCAGCTCACCAAACCGGCCCGGGGCCGGGGAGCTGTTTTTT
J: TRBJ2-7; V: TRBV7-8; size: once; D: .; CDR3: CASSLGLGGGGFHSYEQYF; DNA: TGTGCCAGCAGCTTAGGCTTAGGAGGGGGGGGGTTTCACTCCTACGAGCAGTACTTC
J: TRBJ1-5; V: TRBV6-2/TRBV6-3; size: .; D: .; CDR3: CASSPPGAQPQHF; DNA: TGTGCCAGCAGTCCCCCAGGGGCCCAGCCCCAGCATTTT
J: TRBJ2-5; V: TRBV7-6; size: .; D: TRBD1; CDR3: CASSAGTGGGETQYF; DNA: TGTGCCAGCAGCGCCGGGACAGGGGGCGGGGAGACCCAGTACTTC